This paragraph reports one TCR beta chain. The data were obtained in a study of cytomegalovirus exposure and HLA in healthy donors. Germline-derived CDR1 and CDR2 are SNHLY and FYNNEI. The CDR3 contains 12 residues. Deletions cut 4 bases from V and 6 bases from J, with 10 bases between. The PCR contained 60 Vbeta and 13 Jbeta primers. The table came from immunoSEQ multiplex PCR; TCRdb's copy has only in-frame clones and leaves some out. Of some 150,000 clones listed, roughly three quarters are singletons. Material: PBMCs. This clonotype was sampled from a woman between 45 and 60 years old in good health and CMV-seronegative. The chain carries TRBV2 and TRBJ2-7, with D unclear. The CDR3 protein is CASSAVPPEQYF. Here the CDR3 DNA reads TGTGCCAGCAGTGCGGTCCCCCCCGAGCAGTACTTC.